The clone carrying this T cell receptor (beta chain) has ten or more counts. Its antigen is as yet unknown. Busulfan-fludarabine conditioning, marrow transplant, and cyclophosphamide on days +3 and +4 were administered. The protocol was immunoSEQ multiplex PCR, while the TCRdb copy is restricted to in-frame clones and leaves out a portion. The record shows some 23,000 clones for this sample, with no singletons present. The entry originates in a study of T cells after posttransplantation cyclophosphamide. The ends were cut back, 0 bases at V and 2 bases at J, with 9 bases in the middle. There are 15 residues in the CDR3. Germline V gene lookup returns CDR1 LGHNA and CDR2 YSLEER. Whole-study results and caveats: Donor CD8+ memory clones often dominated recipient blood repertoires at later times. Skin or GI-infiltrating T cells shared few TRB sequences with blood. Recipient CMV seropositivity and CMV reactivation strongly tracked TRB clonality.

The chain couples TRBV4-3 to TRBJ2-3; D possibly corresponds to TRBD1 (5 bases). This receptor was identified in a male patient under 35 who received an allogeneic stem cell transplant from a related donor, was CMV-positive, and had no GVHD. Some T cells could come from the graft donor. Sequences were derived from PBMCs, sampled after allogeneic stem cell transplant with posttransplant cyclophosphamide. CDR3: CASSQDQGITDTQYF. In DNA form, the CDR3 reads TGCGCCAGCAGCCAAGATCAGGGAATCACAGATACGCAGTATTTT.